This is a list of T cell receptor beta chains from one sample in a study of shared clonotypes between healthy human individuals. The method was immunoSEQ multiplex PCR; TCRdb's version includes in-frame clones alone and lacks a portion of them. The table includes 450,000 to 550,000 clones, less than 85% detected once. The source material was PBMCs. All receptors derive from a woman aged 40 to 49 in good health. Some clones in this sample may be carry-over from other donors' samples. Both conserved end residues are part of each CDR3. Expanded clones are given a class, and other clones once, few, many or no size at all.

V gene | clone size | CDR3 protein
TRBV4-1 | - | CASSQFLLQGANYGYTF
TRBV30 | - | CAWRTRWDNSPLHF
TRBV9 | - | CASSEGLAGTYEQYF
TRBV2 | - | CASRVARDGELFF
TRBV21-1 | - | CASSKALIAASTDTQYF
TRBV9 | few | CASSVASGTEAFF
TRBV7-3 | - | CASSSLGTGDNEQFF
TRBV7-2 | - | CASSLVYGPELNYEQYF
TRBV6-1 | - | CASTISATGGYEQYF
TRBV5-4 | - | CASSLDPDQETQYF
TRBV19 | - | CASSMQQSSYEQYF
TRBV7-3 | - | CASSFPDIDNSYEQYF
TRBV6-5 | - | CASKEGGRAKNEQFF
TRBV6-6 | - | CASRGLQGANYGYTF
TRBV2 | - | CASSDEVDTEAFF
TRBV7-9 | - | CASSSRTGIEQYF
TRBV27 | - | CASSSRGGVRAEAFF
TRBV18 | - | CASSLQGPLGFF
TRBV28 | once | CASSSPQVSYNEQFF
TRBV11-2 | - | CASSTNGEGGIQYF
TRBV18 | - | CASSPETSGSRDTQYF
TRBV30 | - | CAWLNRGNTEAFF
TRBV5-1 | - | CASSLRRQNTEAFF
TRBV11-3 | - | CASSELSANEQFF
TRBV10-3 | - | CAISVGQGRYNEQFF
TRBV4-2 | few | CASSPTRDYKTDTQYF
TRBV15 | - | CATSVGQGGLNEQFF
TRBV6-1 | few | CASSRTGVGNTIYF
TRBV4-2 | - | CASSLGGASEQYF
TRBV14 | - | CASSQESYRIQYF
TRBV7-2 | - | CASSFERASYNEQFF
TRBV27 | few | CASSWDRGLEQYF
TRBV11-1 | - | CASSLAVTSSYEQYF
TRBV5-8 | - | CASSLSRNNDEQFF
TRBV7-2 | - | CASSPWTGGAGEQYF
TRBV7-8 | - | CASSLRRLAGGRVDEQFF
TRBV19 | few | CASSWDHTSYEQYF
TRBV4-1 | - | CASSHPLGLAPGEQYF
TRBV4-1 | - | CASSLPRGNTIYF
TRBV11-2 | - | CASSSLISETQYF
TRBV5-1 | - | CASSLAGKGGYEQYF
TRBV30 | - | CAWTLKGASTDTQYF
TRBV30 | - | CAWGANRAVGEKLFF
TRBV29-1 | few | CSVEEGTNTEAFF
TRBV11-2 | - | CASSLAGVVDTQYF
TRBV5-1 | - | CASSLDGRGFGEQYF
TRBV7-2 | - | CASSPGTGGWDNEQFF
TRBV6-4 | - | CASSPDSSAPYEQFF
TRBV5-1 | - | CASSLSGGREQYF
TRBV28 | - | CASSSIGTSGSHTDTQYF
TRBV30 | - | CAWSPAFNYGYTF
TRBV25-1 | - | CASSQGKGETQYF
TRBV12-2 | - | CASRLRMSLRDEQYF
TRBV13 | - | CASSLARQRSANVLTF
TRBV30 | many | CAWWGNYGYTF
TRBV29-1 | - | CSVGGLAANTDTQYF
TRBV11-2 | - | CASSKTGTDTYEQYF